Each of the 23 T cell receptor beta chains below was sequenced from the same sample in a study of T cells in women clearing cervical HPV infection. The protocol was immunoSEQ multiplex PCR, while the TCRdb copy is restricted to in-frame clones and leaves out a portion. The table for this sample gives around 8,800 clones. What was sequenced was blood buffy coat. The receptors stem from a woman between 18 and 75 years old with a cervical HPV16 infection that either progressed to CIN3+ or cleared (not recorded which).

This clone is classed as medium-sized (0.01 to 0.1%) by frequency. The read ends 3 residues early relative to the CDR3; the germline J gene fills the gap. This sequence joins TRBV5-1 and TRBJ1-6; TRBD1 matches 7 bases. The CDR3 contains 13 residues. CDR1 is SGHRS, CDR2 YFSETQ, per germline. With V trimmed by 3 bases and J by 10 bases, 4 bases remained unmatched. This CDR3 reads CASSSQGDSPLHF. The DNA read from the CDR3 is TGCGCCAGCAGCTCCCAGGGGGACTCACCC. The full variable domain, its missing parts supplied by reference TRBV5-1 and TRBJ1-6, is KAGVTQTPRYLIKTRGQQVTLSCSPISGHRSVSWYQQTPGQGLQFLFEYFSETQRNKGNFPGRFSGRQFSNSRSEMNVSTLELGDSALYLCASSSQGDSPLHFGNGTRLTVT.

Concerning this clone itself: The CDR3 end is not reached by the read, which stops 3 residues before it; the germline J gene fills it in. This sequence joins TRBV5-6 and TRBJ2-7, with D hard to call. Trimming left V 2 bases short and J 0 bases short, with 6 bases between. The CDR3 totals 13 residues. Germline assignment: CDR1 SGHDT and CDR2 YYEEEE. Partial CDR3 DNA: TGTGCCAGCAGCTTCTCCGGCTCCTACGAG. The encoded protein is CASSFSGSYE. The CDR3, in full, reads CASSFSGSYEQYF.

As concerns this clone: The read ends 3 residues early relative to the CDR3; the germline J gene fills the gap. The chain recombines TRBV10-3 with TRBJ2-3, with 8 positions matching TRBD1. V lost 11 bases, J lost 6 bases, and 7 bases stayed unmatched. CDR1 is ENHRY, CDR2 SYGVKD, per germline. The CDR3 runs 12 residues. The DNA read from the CDR3 is TGTGCCGCAGGACAGGGATTCGATACG. This encodes CAAGQGFDT. The complete CDR3 reads CAAGQGFDTQYF.

About this clone: The CDR3 extends 3 residues past the end of the read, so its final part is completed from the germline J gene. The chain joins TRBV6-1 to TRBJ2-3; TRBD1 agrees at 8 bases. Germline V gives CDR1 MNHNS, CDR2 SASEGT. This CDR3 is built from 15 residues. V trimming: 1 base; J trimming: 4 bases; junction bases outside the gene matches: 4. CDR3 sequence: CASSEVRTGPDTQYF. The sequenced part of the CDR3 DNA is TGTGCCAGCAGTGAAGTCAGGACAGGGCCAGATACG.

Concerning this clone itself: The CDR3 end is not reached by the read, which stops 3 residues before it; the germline J gene fills it in. The J gene is TRBJ2-7, the V gene TRBV11-2; D ambiguous. The CDR3 sequence is 13 residues long. Trimming removed 5 bases from V and 1 base from J, with 9 bases in between. Germline CDR1 is SGHAT and CDR2 is FQNNGV. CDR3 region: CASSPGPSYEQYF. CDR3 bases read: TGTGCCAGCAGCCCGGGTCCATCCTACGAG.

A word on this clone: The read terminates 3 residues ahead of where the CDR3 ends, so the germline J gene completes it. This rearrangement joins TRBV2 to TRBJ1-5; D might be TRBD1 (6 bases). Trimming took 1 base from V and 7 from J, leaving 14 bases between them. Germline CDR1 reads SNHLY; CDR2 reads FYNNEI. CDR3 length equals 15 residues. CDR3: CASSEEWTVTQPQHF. The covered CDR3 bases are TGTGCCAGCAGTGAAGAATGGACAGTAACCCAGCCC.

As regards this clone: The read stops 3 residues short of the end of the CDR3; the missing end is completed from the germline J gene. The V and J genes are TRBV4-2 and TRBJ2-5; D uncertain. Deletions cut 0 bases from V and 0 bases from J, with 11 bases between. The CDR3 extends over 16 amino acids. Germline assignment: CDR1 LGHNA and CDR2 YNFKEQ. The part of the CDR3 DNA that was read is TGTGCCAGCAGCCAAGAGTTTTTAGCTGACCAAGAGACC. Translation gives CASSQEFLADQET. The whole CDR3 is CASSQEFLADQETQYF.

Concerning this clone: Read data end 3 residues before the CDR3 end; the end is taken from the germline J gene. The chain joins TRBV20-1 to TRBJ2-7; TRBD1 aligns across 8 bases. Germline values: CDR1 DFQATT, CDR2 SNEGSKA (reference sequence). Trimming removed 0 bases from V and 5 bases from J; junction bases left unmatched: 6. The CDR3 spans 14 residues. Partial CDR3 DNA: TGCAGTGCTAGAGATCCCAGGACAGGGAACGAG. Its protein is CSARDPRTGNE. The whole CDR3 reads CSARDPRTGNEQYF.

As regards this clone: The read ends 3 residues early relative to the CDR3; the germline J gene fills the gap. This sequence joins TRBV5-1 and TRBJ1-1, with 7 bases fitting TRBD1. V dropped 4 bases and J dropped 1; count of bases not matched to a gene: 4. CDR3 length equals 14 residues. CDR1 SGHRS and CDR2 YFSETQ come from the germline V gene. The CDR3 here is CASSPRDRNTEAFF. The CDR3 bases that were read are TGCGCCAGCAGCCCGCGGGACAGGAACACTGAA.

This clone is classed as medium-sized by frequency. The read gets to within 3 residues of the CDR3 end, and the germline J gene fills in the rest. V usage is TRBV6-4 and J usage is TRBJ2-3; the D gene is possibly TRBD2 (6 bases). The V gene's germline CDR1 is MRHNA and CDR2 SNTAGT. CDR3 size: 14 residues. V was cut by 2 bases and J by 0 bases, with 6 bases left in between. The CDR3 bases that were read are TGTGCCAGCAGTGACCGGGGGAGCACAGATACG. Residues: CASSDRGSTDT. The entire CDR3 protein is CASSDRGSTDTQYF.

About this clone: The read terminates 3 residues ahead of where the CDR3 ends, so the germline J gene completes it. The chain uses TRBV5-1 and TRBJ2-7, with TRBD1 matching 9 bases. V lost 3 bases, J lost 0 bases, and 1 base stayed unmatched. The CDR3 consists of 14 residues. The germline V gene has CDR1 SGHRS and CDR2 YFSETQ. The CDR3 bases that were read are TGCGCCAGCAGCTGGACAGGGGCCTCCTACGAG. Protein product: CASSWTGASYE. The CDR3 reads in full as CASSWTGASYEQYF.

As concerns this clone: The read falls 3 residues short of the CDR3 end, and the missing part is taken from the germline J gene. V is TRBV20-1 and J is TRBJ1-4; weak D call: TRBD1 (6 bases). Germline CDR1 DFQATT, CDR2 SNEGSKA (reference sequence). The CDR3 has 15 residues. V lost 5 bases and J lost 8, with 21 bases in between. The CDR3 sequence is CSAVPGAALNEKLFF. The sequenced part of the CDR3 DNA is TGCAGTGCTGTGCCAGGGGCCGCCTTAAACGAAAAA.

With regard to this clone: The read halts 3 residues ahead of the CDR3 end, with the missing end drawn from the germline J gene. The chain recombines TRBV2 with TRBJ1-2, with 8 bases matching TRBD1. The CDR3 runs to 14 residues. Germline V gene sequence: CDR1 SNHLY, CDR2 FYNNEI. CDR3 amino acids: CASRGRDRTYDYTF. The sequenced CDR3 bases are TGTGCCAGCAGAGGCCGGGACAGGACTTACGAC. The entire variable domain, with the rest obtained from reference TRBV2 and TRBJ1-2, is as follows: EPEVTQTPSHQVTQMGQEVILRCVPISNHLYFYWYRQILGQKVEFLVSFYNNEISEKSEIFDDQFSVERPDGSNFTLKIRSTKLEDSAMYFCASRGRDRTYDYTFGSGTRLTVV.

Concerning this clone: The read finishes 3 residues shy of the CDR3 end, and the germline J gene is used to complete it. The chain combines TRBV6-1 with TRBJ2-3; D possibly corresponds to TRBD1 (5 bases). The CDR3 length is 17 residues. The V end lost 2 bases, the J end lost 5 bases, and 20 bases lay between the germline ends. Per germline, CDR1 MNHNS and CDR2 SASEGT. The CDR3 bases that were read are TGTGCCAGCAGTGAAAGGGGCAGCCGCCTCACGGGAGATACG. It codes for CASSERGSRLTGDT. The whole CDR3 reads CASSERGSRLTGDTQYF.

A remark on this clone: The read halts 3 residues ahead of the CDR3 end, with the missing end drawn from the germline J gene. The chain is built from TRBV7-9 and TRBJ1-1; possible D gene TRBD1, 6 bases. This CDR3 is built from 15 residues. CDR1 and CDR2 from the germline V gene are SEHNR and FQNEAQ (reference sequence). V was trimmed by 5 bases and J by 0 bases, leaving 13 bases between them. The CDR3 is CASSPEGVLNTEAFF. CDR3 DNA (partial): TGTGCCAGCAGCCCTGAGGGGGTGTTGAACACTGAA.

Details on this clone: The sequenced fragment ends 3 residues before the CDR3 boundary, so the rest is inferred from the germline J gene. The chain couples TRBV6-1 to TRBJ2-2, with D possibly matching TRBD1 (6 bases). CDR3 length equals 15 residues. The germline CDR1 and CDR2 sequences are MNHNS and SASEGT. The CDR3 DNA, read in part, is TGTGCCAGCAGTGAAGTGGACAGTTATAATTCACCG. It is translated as CASSEVDSYNSP. The complete CDR3 reads CASSEVDSYNSPLFF.

Notes on this clone: The CDR3 end falls 3 residues outside the read, so it is completed with the germline J gene. V is TRBV7-6 and J is TRBJ1-2; tentatively, D is TRBD1 (5 bases). The germline gives CDR1 SGHVS, CDR2 FNYEAQ. This CDR3 has 16 residues. The sequenced CDR3 bases are TGTGCCAGCAGCCAGAGGGGACTAGCGAAAACAGATACC. Its protein product is CASSQRGLAKTDT. The full CDR3 protein is CASSQRGLAKTDTYTF.

The CDR3 region is CASSWGQGDTEAFF. CDR3 bases read: TGTGCCAGCAGCTGGGGACAGGGAGACACTGAA. The rearrangement uses TRBV5-6 and TRBJ1-1; 9 nucleotides line up with TRBD1. The read stops 3 residues short of the end of the CDR3; the missing end is completed from the germline J gene. The CDR3 runs to 14 residues. The V gene end was trimmed by 3 bases and the J gene end by 3 bases; junction bases not matched to a gene: 3. Per germline, CDR1 SGHDT and CDR2 YYEEEE. Complete variable domain (other parts from reference TRBV5-6 and TRBJ1-1): DAGVTQSPTHLIKTRGQQVTLRCSPKSGHDTVSWYQQALGQGPQFIFQYYEEEERQRGNFPDRFSGHQFPNYSSELNVNALLLGDSALYLCASSWGQGDTEAFFGQGTRLTVV.

About this clone itself: The sequence runs out 3 residues before the end of the CDR3; the remainder is reconstructed from the germline J gene. The rearrangement uses TRBV6-2 or TRBV6-3 and TRBJ2-5; maybe TRBD1 (6 bases). Per germline, CDR1 MNHEY and CDR2 SVGEGT. V lost 3 bases to trimming and J lost 5 bases, with 16 bases between them. The CDR3 has 15 amino acids. The sequenced CDR3 bases are TGTGCCAGCAGTTATTCCCGACAGGAGAAGGAGACC. Amino acids: CASSYSRQEKET. The CDR3 in its entirety is CASSYSRQEKETQYF.

Points on this clone: The CDR3 is cut off 3 residues early in the read; its end comes from the germline J gene. The chain couples TRBV9 to TRBJ2-3, with 7 bases lining up with TRBD2. This CDR3 comprises 16 residues. Germline-derived CDR1 and CDR2 are SGDLS and YYNGEE. This CDR3 is CASSLHSGTTKETQYF. The CDR3 DNA, read in part, is TGTGCCAGCAGCCTACACTCCGGGACTACTAAAGAGACG. The full variable domain, its missing parts supplied by reference TRBV9 and TRBJ2-3, is DSGVTQTPKHLITATGQRVTLRCSPRSGDLSVYWYQQSLDQGLQFLIQYYNGEERAKGNILERFSAQQFPDLHSELNLSSLELGDSALYFCASSLHSGTTKETQYFGPGTRLTVL.

With respect to this clone: The read ends 3 residues before the CDR3 terminus; that terminus is restored from the germline J gene. This chain uses TRBV6-2 or TRBV6-3 with TRBJ1-1; tentatively, D is TRBD1 (6 bases). V gave up 2 bases and J gave up 2 bases, with 15 bases separating them. Looked up from germline, CDR1 is MNHEY and CDR2 is SVGEGT. The CDR3 contains 16 residues. The CDR3 is CASSYTRGGGNTEAFF. The DNA read from the CDR3 is TGTGCCAGCAGTTACACCCGAGGGGGGGGAAACACTGAA.

This clone is labeled medium-sized based on frequency. The sequence runs out 3 residues before the end of the CDR3; the remainder is reconstructed from the germline J gene. This chain connects TRBV18 to TRBJ2-4; 12 nucleotides agree with TRBD2. CDR3 size: 16 residues. V shed 3 bases and J 6 bases; nucleotides not matched to a gene: 6. Germline lookup yields CDR1 KGHSH and CDR2 LQKENI. The CDR3 is CASSPPTSGGGNIQYF. The part of the CDR3 DNA that was read is TGTGCCAGCTCACCCCCGACTAGCGGGGGCGGAAACATT. The entire variable domain, with the rest obtained from reference TRBV18 and TRBJ2-4, is as follows: NAGVMQNPRHLVRRRGQEARLRCSPMKGHSHVYWYRQLPEEGLKFMVYLQKENIIDESGMPKERFSAEFPKEGPSILRIQQVVRGDSAAYFCASSPPTSGGGNIQYFGAGTRLSVL.

As regards this clone: The read terminates 3 residues ahead of where the CDR3 ends, so the germline J gene completes it. This chain connects TRBV2 to TRBJ2-7; tentative D call: TRBD1 (6 bases). This CDR3 is built from 12 residues. Trimming stripped 10 bases from V and 0 bases from J, with 10 bases between. CDR1 and CDR2 (germline): SNHLY, FYNNEI. CDR3 sequence: CATRTDSYEQYF. The sequenced CDR3 bases are TGTGCCACTAGGACAGACTCCTACGAG.